The next 18 T cell receptor beta chains were all read from a single sample in a study of identical twins. TCRdb reprocessed the 5' RACE reads with MiXCR, giving one entry per CDR3 protein. Of some 790,000 distinct CDR3 sequences in the sample, roughly 20% were seen once. These data were also reused for a study on T cells expressing NK-cell markers.

What was sequenced was PBMCs. These receptors came from a woman younger than 35 in good health.

This clonotype showed up just a few times. This sequence joins TRBV20-1 and TRBJ2-1; TRBD2 aligns across 8 bases. Germline CDR1 is DFQATT and CDR2 is SNEGSKA (reference sequence). The CDR3 is 15 residues long. The trim removed 3 bases at V and 1 base at J, leaving 5 bases unmatched. CDR3 sequence reads: CSARASGRSYNEQFF. In DNA form, the CDR3 reads TGCAGTGCTAGGGCAAGCGGGAGATCCTACAATGAGCAGTTCTTC.

Ten or more counts support this clonotype. The chain employs TRBV10-3 and TRBJ2-5, with 15 bases identical to TRBD2. The V segment lost 6 bases and the J segment 5 bases; nucleotides outside the gene matches: 7. Per germline, CDR1 ENHRY and CDR2 SYGVKD. The CDR3 covers 16 residues. The CDR3 spells CAISNGLAGGKETQYF. The CDR3 DNA follows: TGTGCCATCAGCAACGGACTAGCGGGAGGGAAGGAGACCCAGTACTTC.

The V call is TRBV4-3, the J call TRBJ2-1; 7 nucleotides match TRBD2. The germline V gene encodes CDR1 LGHNA and CDR2 YSLEER. CDR3 length equals 15 residues. V dropped 3 bases and J dropped 8; count of bases not matched to a gene: 10. CDR3 protein: CASSHRGGSRDEQFF. The DNA of the CDR3 is TGCGCCAGCAGCCACCGGGGCGGGAGTCGGGATGAGCAGTTCTTC.

The chain has TRBV29-1 and TRBJ2-7; 13 bases agree with TRBD2. After removal of 6 bases from V and 5 bases from J, the junction contained 10 bases not matched to a gene. CDR1 SQVTM and CDR2 ANQGSEA come from the germline V gene. The CDR3 covers 15 residues. CDR3 amino acids: CSVDQGTSGTDEQYF. The CDR3 coding sequence is TGCAGCGTGGATCAGGGGACTAGCGGGACCGACGAGCAGTACTTC.

The CDR3 is CASSLTGGIGDRRREQYF. For the CDR3, the DNA is TGTGCCAGCAGCCTGACGGGAGGAATAGGGGACAGGAGGCGCGAGCAGTACTTC. The chain couples TRBV25-1 to TRBJ2-7; possibly TRBD1 for D (8 bases). V lost 6 bases and J 6 bases, leaving 30 bases between the germline ends. Germline CDR1 and CDR2: MGHDK and SYGVNS. This CDR3 is built from 18 residues.

For the CDR3, the DNA is TGTGCCAGCAGTGTTCGGGGGGCCAACGTCCTGACTTTC. It translates to CASSVRGANVLTF. This rearrangement joins TRBV25-1 to TRBJ2-6; D gene unclear. The CDR3 runs to 13 residues. The germline V gene encodes CDR1 MGHDK and CDR2 SYGVNS. With 4 bases removed from V and 4 bases from J, the gap between germline ends came to 5 bases.

The rearrangement joins TRBV29-1 to TRBJ2-6, with 9 bases matching TRBD2. The germline V gene encodes CDR1 SQVTM and CDR2 ANQGSEA. The V gene end was trimmed by 4 bases and the J gene end by 4 bases; junction bases not matched to a gene: 11. The CDR3 spans 17 residues. CDR3 coding DNA: TGCAGCGTTGGAGTCGGGTCAGCGGGGGGAGGGGCCAACGTCCTGACTTTC. Translating it yields CSVGVGSAGGGANVLTF.

This clonotype was observed many times. This chain joins TRBV3-1 and TRBJ2-3; 8 bases map to TRBD2. This CDR3 has 16 amino acids. J gave up 4 bases and V 2 bases, and 8 bases lay outside the gene matches. Germline V CDR1 and CDR2: LGHDT, YNNKEL (reference sequence). The CDR3 DNA sequence: TGTGCCAGCAGCCAACCCTCTAGCGGGTCGGCAGATACGCAGTATTTT. Protein product: CASSQPSSGSADTQYF.

This clonotype has more than one count but fewer than ten. The J gene is TRBJ2-3, the V gene TRBV20-1; maybe TRBD1 (5 bases). Trimming took off 2 bases at V and 2 bases at J, with 14 bases between the two ends. Germline CDR1 DFQATT, CDR2 SNEGSKA (reference sequence). The CDR3 sequence is 15 residues long. The CDR3 sequence is CSARIDKGHTDTQYF. CDR3 nucleotide sequence: TGCAGTGCTAGAATTGACAAGGGGCACACAGATACGCAGTATTTT.

This clonotype was found a few times. The chain is built from TRBV6-5 and TRBJ2-3; the D gene is possibly TRBD2 (5 bases). Trimming left V 2 bases short and J 4 bases short, with 10 bases between. There are 14 residues in the CDR3. Germline assignment: CDR1 MNHEY and CDR2 SVGAGI. CDR3 sequence: CASSYGGGSDTQYF. The CDR3 DNA follows: TGTGCCAGCAGTTACGGAGGCGGGTCAGATACGCAGTATTTT.

This clonotype was counted only a few times. The rearrangement uses TRBV29-1 and TRBJ2-7; D perhaps matches TRBD2 (7 bases). CDR3 length: 12 residues. Germline CDR1 SQVTM, CDR2 ANQGSEA. DNA of the CDR3: TGCAGGGAAGTGGGGGGGCGCTACGAGCAGTACTTC. Translating gives CREVGGRYEQYF.

V is TRBV12-3 or TRBV12-4 and J is TRBJ2-1; 11 bases agree with TRBD2. V was clipped by 5 bases and J by 7 bases; unmatched bases: 7. The CDR3 consists of 15 residues. As DNA, the CDR3 is TGTGCCAGCAGTCCCGGTTCTAGCGGGAGGAATGAGCAGTTCTTC. Translation: CASSPGSSGRNEQFF.

This clonotype was counted between two and nine times. V usage is TRBV5-1 and J usage is TRBJ2-1; TRBD2 aligns across 15 bases. The CDR3 covers 16 residues. V shed 4 bases and J 6 bases; nucleotides not matched to a gene: 5. Germline loops: CDR1 SGHRS, CDR2 YFSETQ. The CDR3 sequence: CASSLGLAGGINEQFF. In nucleotides, the CDR3 is TGCGCCAGCAGCCTTGGACTAGCGGGAGGGATCAATGAGCAGTTCTTC.

The chain links TRBV6-2 or TRBV6-3 to TRBJ2-3; possibly TRBD2 for D (5 bases). In germline, CDR1 is MNHEY, CDR2 SVGEGT. Between the trimmed V and J ends, which lost 2 bases and 6 bases, there was a span of 12 bases. CDR3 length: 14 residues. The CDR3 nucleotides are TGTGCCAGCAGTTACCCCCGGACTTCGGATACGCAGTATTTT. Translation gives CASSYPRTSDTQYF.

The rearrangement uses TRBV5-1 and TRBJ1-4, with D uncertain. Trimming stripped 3 bases from V and 5 bases from J, with 11 bases between. The CDR3 covers 14 residues. Germline V gene sequence: CDR1 SGHRS, CDR2 YFSETQ. The CDR3 loop reads CASSWTHGNEKLFF. The DNA for the CDR3 is TGCGCCAGCAGCTGGACCCACGGCAATGAAAAACTGTTTTTT.

This chain links TRBV6-5 with TRBJ1-2, with a possible D match to TRBD1 (5 bases). The CDR3 runs 15 residues. V lost 0 bases, J lost 3 bases, and 11 bases lay in between. Germline lookup yields CDR1 MNHEY and CDR2 SVGAGI. CDR3 loop: CASSYSRDAYYGYTF. The CDR3 DNA reads as TGTGCCAGCAGTTACTCCCGGGACGCGTACTATGGCTACACCTTC.

This clonotype was seen a handful of times. The chain combines TRBV3-1 with TRBJ1-4; no clear D. V was cut by 0 bases and J by 0 bases, with 5 bases left in between. This CDR3 contains 15 residues. Germline CDR1 LGHDT, CDR2 YNNKEL (reference sequence). The CDR3 DNA reads as TGTGCCAGCAGCCAAGACCTTGCAACTAATGAAAAACTGTTTTTT. Translation: CASSQDLATNEKLFF.

The genes are TRBV7-9 and TRBJ2-7; TRBD1 might be the D (6 bases). V was trimmed by 5 bases and J by 0 bases, leaving 14 bases between them. This CDR3 has 15 amino acids. Per the germline V gene, CDR1 is SEHNR and CDR2 is FQNEAQ (reference sequence). CDR3: CASSTEGGPSYEQYF. Here the CDR3 DNA reads TGTGCCAGCAGCACGGAAGGGGGTCCCTCCTACGAGCAGTACTTC.